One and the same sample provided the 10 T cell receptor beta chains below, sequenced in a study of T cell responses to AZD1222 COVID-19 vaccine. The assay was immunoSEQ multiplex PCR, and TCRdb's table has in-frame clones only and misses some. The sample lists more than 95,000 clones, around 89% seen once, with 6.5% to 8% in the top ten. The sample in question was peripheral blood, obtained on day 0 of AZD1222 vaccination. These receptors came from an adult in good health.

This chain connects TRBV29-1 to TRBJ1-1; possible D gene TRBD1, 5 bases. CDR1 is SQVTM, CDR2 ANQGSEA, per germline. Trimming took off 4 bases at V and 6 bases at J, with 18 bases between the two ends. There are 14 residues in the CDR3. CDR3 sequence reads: CSVATGGRGAEAFF. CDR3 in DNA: TGCAGCGTTGCGACGGGGGGAAGAGGGGCTGAAGCTTTCTTT.

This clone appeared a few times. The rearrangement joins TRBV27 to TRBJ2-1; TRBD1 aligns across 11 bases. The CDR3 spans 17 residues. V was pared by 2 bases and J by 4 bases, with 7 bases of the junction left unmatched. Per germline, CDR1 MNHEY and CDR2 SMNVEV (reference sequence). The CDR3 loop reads CASSLRGTGGIYNEQFF. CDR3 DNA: TGTGCCAGCAGTTTAAGGGGGACAGGGGGAATTTACAATGAGCAGTTCTTC.

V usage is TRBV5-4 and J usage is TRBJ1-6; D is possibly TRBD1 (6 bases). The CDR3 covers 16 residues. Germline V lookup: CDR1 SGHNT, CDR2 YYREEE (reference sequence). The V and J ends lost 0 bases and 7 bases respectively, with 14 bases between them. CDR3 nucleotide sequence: TGTGCCAGCAGCTTGGACGGGGGCGTGGGAAATTCACCCCTCCACTTT. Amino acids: CASSLDGGVGNSPLHF.

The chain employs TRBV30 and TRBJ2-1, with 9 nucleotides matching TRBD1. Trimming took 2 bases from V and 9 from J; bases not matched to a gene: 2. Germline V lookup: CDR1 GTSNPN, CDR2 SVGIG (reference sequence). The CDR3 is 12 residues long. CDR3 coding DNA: TGTGCCTGGAGTACAGGGGGCGTTGAGCAGTTCTTC. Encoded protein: CAWSTGGVEQFF.

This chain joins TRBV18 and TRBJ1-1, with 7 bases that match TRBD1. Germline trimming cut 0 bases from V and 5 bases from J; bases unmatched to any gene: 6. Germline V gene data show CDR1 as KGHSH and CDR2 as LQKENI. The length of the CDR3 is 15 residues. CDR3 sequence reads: CASSPPTGQGTEAFF. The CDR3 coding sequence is TGTGCCAGCTCACCACCGACAGGGCAAGGGACTGAAGCTTTCTTT.

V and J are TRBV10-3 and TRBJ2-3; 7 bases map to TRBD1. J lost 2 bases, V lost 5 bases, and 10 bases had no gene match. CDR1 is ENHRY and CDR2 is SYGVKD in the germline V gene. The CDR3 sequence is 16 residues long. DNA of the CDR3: TGTGCCATCAGTTCCCAAGACAGGGCGGTCACAGATACGCAGTATTTT. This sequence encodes CAISSQDRAVTDTQYF.

CDR3 loop: CAWSGWSGGTQEQFF. CDR3 coding DNA: TGTGCCTGGAGTGGTTGGTCGGGAGGCACGCAAGAGCAGTTCTTC. The gene calls are TRBV30 and TRBJ2-1; 7 bases are a match to TRBD2. V was clipped by 1 base and J by 10 bases; unmatched bases: 13. Germline CDR1 is GTSNPN and CDR2 is SVGIG (reference sequence). The CDR3 length is 15 residues.

CDR3 protein: CATPYAAGIADTQYF. The DNA of the CDR3 is TGTGCCACCCCCTATGCGGCGGGGATAGCAGATACGCAGTATTTT. This chain connects TRBV27 to TRBJ2-3; maybe TRBD2 (6 bases). Deletions cut 10 bases from V and 4 bases from J, with 21 bases between. This CDR3 is 15 amino acids long. The germline V gene has CDR1 MNHEY and CDR2 SMNVEV (reference sequence).

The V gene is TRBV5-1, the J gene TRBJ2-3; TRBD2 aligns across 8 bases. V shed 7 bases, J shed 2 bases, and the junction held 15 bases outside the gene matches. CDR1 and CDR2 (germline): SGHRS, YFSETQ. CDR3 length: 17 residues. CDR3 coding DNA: TGCGCCAGCCGCCCGGGGAGGTCGGGAGGGAACACAGATACGCAGTATTTT. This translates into CASRPGRSGGNTDTQYF.

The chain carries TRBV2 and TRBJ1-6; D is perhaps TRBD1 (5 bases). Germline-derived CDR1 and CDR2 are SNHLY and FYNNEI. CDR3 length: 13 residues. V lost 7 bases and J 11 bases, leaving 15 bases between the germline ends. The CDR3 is CASTKGGQPPLHF. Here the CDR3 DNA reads TGTGCCAGCACAAAGGGAGGACAACCACCCCTCCACTTT.